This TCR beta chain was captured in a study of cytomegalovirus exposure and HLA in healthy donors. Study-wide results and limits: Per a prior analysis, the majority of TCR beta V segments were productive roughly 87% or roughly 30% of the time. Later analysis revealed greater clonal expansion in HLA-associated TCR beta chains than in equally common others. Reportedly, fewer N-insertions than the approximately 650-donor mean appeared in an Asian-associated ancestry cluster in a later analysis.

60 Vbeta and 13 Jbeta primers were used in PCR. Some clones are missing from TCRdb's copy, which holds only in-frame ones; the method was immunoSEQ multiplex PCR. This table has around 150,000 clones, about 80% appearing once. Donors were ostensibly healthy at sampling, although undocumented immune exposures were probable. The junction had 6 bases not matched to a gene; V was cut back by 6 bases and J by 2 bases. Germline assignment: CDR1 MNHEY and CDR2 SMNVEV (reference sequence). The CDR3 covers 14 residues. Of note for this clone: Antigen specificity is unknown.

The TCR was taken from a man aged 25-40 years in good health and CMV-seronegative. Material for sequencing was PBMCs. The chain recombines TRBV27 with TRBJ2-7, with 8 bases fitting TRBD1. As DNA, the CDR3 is TGTGCCAGCAGCGACAGGGGTCGAGCCTACGAGCAGTACTTC. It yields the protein CASSDRGRAYEQYF.